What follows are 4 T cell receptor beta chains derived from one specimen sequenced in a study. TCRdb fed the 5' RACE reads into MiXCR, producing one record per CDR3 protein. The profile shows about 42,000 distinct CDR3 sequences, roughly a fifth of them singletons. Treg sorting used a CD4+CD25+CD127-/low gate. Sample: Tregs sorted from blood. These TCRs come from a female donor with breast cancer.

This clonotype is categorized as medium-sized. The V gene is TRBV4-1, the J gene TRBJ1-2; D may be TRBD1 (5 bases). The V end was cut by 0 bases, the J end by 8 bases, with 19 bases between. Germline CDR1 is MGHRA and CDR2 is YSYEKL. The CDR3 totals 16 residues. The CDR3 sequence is CASSQDSRAKDYGYTF. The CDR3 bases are TGCGCCAGCAGCCAAGATTCCAGGGCCAAGGATTACGGCTACACCTTC.

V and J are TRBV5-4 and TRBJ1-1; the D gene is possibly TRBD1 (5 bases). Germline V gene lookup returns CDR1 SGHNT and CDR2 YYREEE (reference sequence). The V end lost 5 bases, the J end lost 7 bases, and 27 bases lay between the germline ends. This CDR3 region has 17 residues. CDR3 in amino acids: CASRWHPTGRMTVEAFF. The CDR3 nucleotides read TGTGCCAGCAGATGGCACCCAACGGGACGGATGACAGTTGAAGCTTTCTTT.

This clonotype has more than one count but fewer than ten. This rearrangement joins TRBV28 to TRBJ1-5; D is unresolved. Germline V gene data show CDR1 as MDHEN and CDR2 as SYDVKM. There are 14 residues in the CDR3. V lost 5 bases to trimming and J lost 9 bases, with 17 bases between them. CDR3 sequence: CASSPGSDERPQHF. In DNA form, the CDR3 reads TGTGCCAGCAGTCCCGGTAGCGATGAGAGGCCCCAGCATTTT.

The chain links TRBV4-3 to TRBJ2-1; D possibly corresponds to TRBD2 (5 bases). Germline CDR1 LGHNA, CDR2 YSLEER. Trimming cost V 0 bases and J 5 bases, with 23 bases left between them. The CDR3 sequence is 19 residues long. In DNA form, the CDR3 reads TGCGCCAGCAGCCAAGAGATGGAACCCCCTCCGGGAATCAACAATGAGCAGTTCTTC. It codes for CASSQEMEPPPGINNEQFF.